What follows are 31 T cell receptor beta chains derived from one specimen sequenced in a study of blood T cells in healthy people across ages. Next came a second PCR, run for roughly 7 to 12 cycles, which used a sample-barcoded 5' primer along with a J-beta primer mix. TCRdb analysed the 5' RACE reads with MiXCR anew, one entry per CDR3 protein. The sample yields roughly 700,000 distinct CDR3 sequences, more than 40% seen once. Sequencing was done on a sample of blood. Source of these receptors: a woman between 55 and 75 years old in good health.

The chain recombines TRBV20-1 with TRBJ2-3; D gene ambiguous. Germline CDR1 reads DFQATT; CDR2 reads SNEGSKA (reference sequence). The CDR3 spans 15 residues. The germline V and J ends were trimmed by 3 bases and 3 bases, with 16 bases remaining between them. The CDR3 loop reads CSASSPGQKTDTQYF. The CDR3 coding sequence is TGCAGTGCTAGCTCTCCGGGCCAAAAAACAGATACGCAGTATTTT.

The chain has TRBV28 and TRBJ2-3, with 8 bases aligning to TRBD1. This CDR3 spans 14 amino acids. The ends lost 8 bases at V and 6 bases at J; junction bases unmatched: 10. Germline CDR1 and CDR2: MDHEN and SYDVKM. Here the CDR3 DNA reads TGTGCCAGCGGACAGGGAGCGGTGGTGGATACGCAGTATTTT. Translated: CASGQGAVVDTQYF.

V and J are TRBV29-1 and TRBJ1-1; weak D call: TRBD1 (6 bases). The V and J ends lost 3 bases and 2 bases respectively, with 13 bases between them. From germline, CDR1 is SQVTM and CDR2 ANQGSEA. There are 14 residues in the CDR3. The CDR3 region is CSVDRGLANTEAFF. The CDR3 bases are TGCAGCGTTGACAGGGGTCTCGCCAACACTGAAGCTTTCTTT.

The J gene is TRBJ1-4, the V gene TRBV4-3; D is possibly TRBD1 (5 bases). The CDR3 is 16 amino acids. Germline V lookup: CDR1 LGHNA, CDR2 YSLEER. The ends were cut back, 0 bases at V and 5 bases at J, with 13 bases in the middle. CDR3 nucleotides: TGCGCCAGCAGCCAAGACGGGCAGGGTCGGAATGAAAAACTGTTTTTT. Amino acid sequence: CASSQDGQGRNEKLFF.

In the case of this clonotype: Mismatch with germline at one junction end may stem from a read error. The chain couples TRBV5-1 to TRBJ2-3, with 12 bases matching TRBD2. CDR1 and CDR2 (germline): SGHRS, YFSETQ. The CDR3 sequence is 18 residues long. The CDR3 region is CASSLTLTTSGGTYEQYF. The CDR3 DNA reads as TGCGCCAGCAGCTTGACCCTCACTACTAGCGGGGGGACCTACGAGCAGTATTTC.

The J gene is TRBJ1-2, the V gene TRBV5-1; maybe TRBD1 (5 bases). Germline lookup yields CDR1 SGHRS and CDR2 YFSETQ. The CDR3 contains 15 residues. With 3 bases removed from V and 4 bases from J, the gap between germline ends came to 16 bases. This CDR3 reads CASSSSKQGSYGYTF. In DNA, the CDR3 is TGCGCCAGCAGCTCGTCAAAGCAGGGCAGCTATGGCTACACCTTC.

The chain combines TRBV27 with TRBJ1-6; D gene ambiguous. This CDR3 has 14 amino acids. Germline V gene sequence: CDR1 MNHEY, CDR2 SMNVEV (reference sequence). The V and J ends lost 7 bases and 0 bases respectively, with 7 bases between them. The CDR3 reads CASKSVSYNSPLHF. CDR3 sequence (DNA): TGTGCCAGCAAATCGGTCTCCTATAATTCACCCCTCCACTTT.

J is TRBJ1-1 and V is TRBV7-9; tentatively, D is TRBD1 (5 bases). Trimming took 3 bases from V and 5 from J, leaving 22 bases between them. The CDR3 runs to 17 residues. Germline CDR1 is SEHNR and CDR2 is FQNEAQ (reference sequence). The CDR3: CASSFLRGVRGATEAFF. CDR3 coding DNA: TGTGCCAGCAGCTTTTTGAGGGGAGTTAGGGGCGCAACTGAAGCTTTCTTT.

This clonotype was recorded a few times. This chain links TRBV28 with TRBJ1-1; tentatively, D is TRBD1 (5 bases). In germline, CDR1 is MDHEN, CDR2 SYDVKM. Trimming stripped 6 bases from V and 4 bases from J, with 9 bases between. The CDR3 extends over 12 amino acids. For the CDR3, the DNA is TGTGCCAGCAGCTCAGGGTTCACTGAAGCTTTCTTT. This encodes CASSSGFTEAFF.

The chain uses TRBV3-1 and TRBJ2-7; D may match TRBD1 or TRBD2 (5 bases each). The CDR3 runs to 13 residues. The germline V gene encodes CDR1 LGHDT and CDR2 YNNKEL (reference sequence). V lost 3 bases to trimming and J lost 7 bases, with 13 bases between them. The CDR3 region is CASSQHGGSEQYF. CDR3 nucleotides: TGTGCCAGCAGCCAGCATGGGGGAAGTGAGCAGTACTTC.

This clonotype was picked up a small number of times. The rearrangement uses TRBV11-2 and TRBJ2-3, with no clear D. Germline V CDR1 and CDR2: SGHAT, FQNNGV. Between the trimmed V and J ends, which lost 2 bases and 1 base, there was a span of 10 bases. The CDR3 contains 15 residues. This CDR3 is CASSLNGDGTDTQYF. The CDR3 nucleotides read TGTGCCAGCAGCTTAAATGGGGATGGCACAGATACGCAGTATTTT.

Written as DNA, the CDR3 is TGTGCCAGCAGAGGCCCAGCGGGAGTTCTCGAGCAGTACTTC. Amino acid sequence: CASRGPAGVLEQYF. This chain links TRBV5-6 with TRBJ2-5; TRBD2 matches 8 bases. Gene TRBJ2-7 matches the end of the DNA better, so the J call may be wrong. This CDR3 contains 14 residues. Germline CDR1 reads SGHDT; CDR2 reads YYEEEE.

The V and J genes are TRBV20-1 and TRBJ2-1; D unresolved. The CDR3 covers 10 residues. CDR1 is DFQATT and CDR2 is SNEGSKA in the germline V gene (reference sequence). Trimming took 5 bases from V and 7 from J, leaving 6 bases between them. Here the CDR3 DNA reads TGCAGTGCTTATACGAATGAGCAGTTCTTC. Translation: CSAYTNEQFF.

The chain is built from TRBV15 and TRBJ1-2; D gene uncertain. The length of the CDR3 is 15 residues. With 0 bases removed from V and 3 bases from J, the gap between germline ends came to 11 bases. From germline, CDR1 is LNHNV and CDR2 YYDKDF (reference sequence). The CDR3 region is CATSRDVDNYYGYTF. DNA of the CDR3: TGTGCCACCAGCAGAGATGTCGACAACTACTATGGCTACACCTTC. The full variable domain, rest sourced from reference TRBV15 and TRBJ1-2, is DAMVIQNPRYQVTQFGKPVTLSCSQTLNHNVMYWYQQKSSQAPKLLFHYYDKDFNNEADTPDNFQSRRPNTSFCFLDIRSPGLGDTAMYLCATSRDVDNYYGYTFGSGTRLTVV.

The CDR3 loop is CASSYAGEQYF. The CDR3 bases are TGTGCCAGCAGTTACGCGGGGGAGCAGTACTTC. This chain connects TRBV6-2 or TRBV6-3 to TRBJ2-4, with 7 bases lining up with TRBD2. V lost 2 bases and J lost 13; bases outside the gene matches: 2. CDR3 length: 11 residues. Germline V gene sequence: CDR1 MNHEY, CDR2 SVGEGT.

The chain couples TRBV5-6 to TRBJ2-7; D is ambiguous. The V end was cut by 0 bases, the J end by 3 bases, with 10 bases between. The length of the CDR3 is 14 residues. CDR1 is SGHDT, CDR2 YYEEEE, per germline. The CDR3 reads CASSLARVDYEQYF. Here the CDR3 DNA reads TGTGCCAGCAGCTTGGCAAGGGTTGACTACGAGCAGTACTTC. The complete variable domain, with remaining parts taken from reference TRBV5-6 and TRBJ2-7, reads DAGVTQSPTHLIKTRGQQVTLRCSPKSGHDTVSWYQQALGQGPQFIFQYYEEEERQRGNFPDRFSGHQFPNYSSELNVNALLLGDSALYLCASSLARVDYEQYFGPGTRLTVT.

V usage is TRBV12-3 or TRBV12-4 and J usage is TRBJ2-1, with D possibly TRBD2 on 5 matching bases. V was cut by 7 bases and J by 8 bases, with 15 bases left in between. This CDR3 is built from 13 residues. CDR3 in amino acids: CASTLGSYHEQFF. The CDR3 bases are TGTGCCAGCACCTTGGGGAGTTACCATGAGCAGTTCTTC.

The chain carries TRBV6-6 and TRBJ2-1, with D possibly TRBD2 on 5 matching bases. Germline V gene data show CDR1 as MNHNY and CDR2 as SVGAGI (reference sequence). With 0 bases removed from V and 7 bases from J, the gap between germline ends came to 13 bases. This CDR3 is 15 amino acids long. DNA of the CDR3: TGTGCCAGCAGTTACTCATACGACTACCCTAATGAGCAGTTCTTC. The encoded protein is CASSYSYDYPNEQFF.

CDR3 loop: CASSQETAGGGNEQFF. CDR3 nucleotides: TGCGCCAGCAGCCAAGAAACAGCGGGAGGCGGCAATGAGCAGTTCTTC. This chain links TRBV4-3 with TRBJ2-1; TRBD2 matches 9 bases. Germline lookup yields CDR1 LGHNA and CDR2 YSLEER. Losses at the gene ends were 0 bases for V and 6 bases for J; bases not matched to a gene: 6. This CDR3 contains 16 residues.

The CDR3 loop reads CATSRRTGDQETQYF. CDR3 in DNA: TGTGCCACCAGCAGGAGGACAGGCGATCAAGAGACCCAGTACTTC. V gene TRBV15 combines with J gene TRBJ2-5, with 7 bases aligning to TRBD1. V gave up 3 bases and J gave up 2 bases; unmatched junction bases: 6. The CDR3 is made up of 15 amino acids. The germline V gene encodes CDR1 LNHNV and CDR2 YYDKDF (reference sequence).

The chain joins TRBV5-1 to TRBJ2-3; D unresolved. This CDR3 is 15 amino acids long. V lost 0 bases, J lost 1 base, and 9 bases lay in between. Germline V gene data show CDR1 as SGHRS and CDR2 as YFSETQ. CDR3 nucleotide sequence: TGCGCCAGCAGCTTGGTGGGTCGCGGCACAGATACGCAGTATTTT. Its protein product is CASSLVGRGTDTQYF. The full variable domain, completed using reference TRBV5-1 and TRBJ2-3, is KAGVTQTPRYLIKTRGQQVTLSCSPISGHRSVSWYQQTPGQGLQFLFEYFSETQRNKGNFPGRFSGRQFSNSRSEMNVSTLELGDSALYLCASSLVGRGTDTQYFGPGTRLTVL.

Worth noting for this clonotype: The junction does not match germline at one end; this may be a read error. This sequence joins TRBV29-1 and TRBJ2-7; TRBD2 agrees at 7 bases. Germline lookup yields CDR1 SQVTM and CDR2 ANQGSEA. CDR3 length: 12 amino acids. The CDR3 region has the DNA TGCAGCGCTTCTAGCGGAGCCTACGGGCAGTACTTC. This encodes CSASSGAYGQYF.

This chain links TRBV28 with TRBJ1-2, with 9 bases lining up with TRBD1. Per germline, CDR1 MDHEN and CDR2 SYDVKM. The CDR3 is 14 residues long. Trimming took 4 bases from V and 6 from J; bases not matched to a gene: 6. Written as DNA, the CDR3 is TGTGCCAGCAGTTCTTCCGGGACAGGGAATGGCTACACCTTC. It codes for CASSSSGTGNGYTF.

The chain uses TRBV20-1 and TRBJ1-4, with no clear D. Germline CDR1 and CDR2: DFQATT and SNEGSKA (reference sequence). The CDR3 totals 16 residues. V was pared by 0 bases and J by 7 bases, with 18 bases between. The CDR3 DNA is TGCAGTGCTAGAGATCAAGCGGGCCCCTGGGGTGAAAAACTGTTTTTT. It codes for CSARDQAGPWGEKLFF.

This clonotype was recorded a few times. The chain carries TRBV20-1 and TRBJ2-5, with 10 positions matching TRBD2. The CDR3 consists of 15 residues. Trimming took 4 bases from V and 1 from J; bases not matched to a gene: 6. Germline V gives CDR1 DFQATT, CDR2 SNEGSKA (reference sequence). The CDR3 spells CSATSGREFQETQYF. In nucleotides, the CDR3 is TGCAGTGCTACAAGCGGGAGGGAATTCCAAGAGACCCAGTACTTC.

V usage is TRBV3-1 and J usage is TRBJ1-4, with D hard to call. Germline values: CDR1 LGHDT, CDR2 YNNKEL (reference sequence). V dropped 6 bases and J dropped 0 bases, with 14 bases sitting between them. This CDR3 is built from 16 residues. CDR3 bases: TGTGCCAGCAGTGATCGGGTCGTCGCAACTAATGAAAAACTGTTTTTT. Encoded protein: CASSDRVVATNEKLFF.

For this clonotype: A single base separates this from a much larger clone, so it may be a read error. The rearrangement links TRBV29-1 to TRBJ2-7, with D perhaps assigned TRBD1 or TRBD2 (6 bases each). The CDR3 spans 14 residues. Looked up from germline, CDR1 is SQVTM and CDR2 is ANQGSEA. CDR3 nucleotide sequence: TGCAGCGTTGACGCCGGGGGCCACTCCCACGAGCAGTACTTC. It encodes CSVDAGGHSHEQYF.

V gene TRBV11-2 combines with J gene TRBJ2-3; D may match TRBD1 or TRBD2 (7 bases each). Germline assignment: CDR1 SGHAT and CDR2 FQNNGV. V gave up 4 bases and J gave up 6 bases, with 23 bases separating them. The CDR3 runs 17 residues. This chain's CDR3 is CASSSTRGAPRGDTQYF. For the CDR3, the DNA is TGTGCCAGCAGCTCGACTCGGGGGGCCCCCAGGGGGGATACGCAGTATTTT.

V usage is TRBV11-3 and J usage is TRBJ2-5; tentatively, D is TRBD2 (5 bases). CDR1 and CDR2 (germline): SGHNT, YENEEA. V was cut by 3 bases and J by 11 bases, with 19 bases left in between. This CDR3 has 14 residues. The CDR3 nucleotides read TGTGCCAGCAGCTTGGGAGTAGTGTCGGATGAGCAGTACTTC. Translating it yields CASSLGVVSDEQYF.

V gene TRBV3-1 combines with J gene TRBJ2-7; 8 nucleotides align to TRBD2. The V and J ends lost 4 bases and 1 base, in that order; junction bases with no gene match: 6. Germline V gives CDR1 LGHDT, CDR2 YNNKEL (reference sequence). The CDR3 covers 15 residues. The CDR3: CASSPRGRLSYEQYF. The CDR3 coding sequence is TGTGCCAGCAGCCCCCGCGGGAGGCTATCCTACGAGCAGTACTTC.

CDR3 protein: CASSFVPRAYNEQFF. The CDR3 DNA reads TGCGCCAGCAGCTTTGTGCCCCGCGCATACAATGAGCAGTTCTTC. The chain carries TRBV5-1 and TRBJ2-1; D not resolved. This CDR3 region has 15 residues. V was shortened by 2 bases and J by 4 bases, with 13 bases between the two germline ends. Germline assignment: CDR1 SGHRS and CDR2 YFSETQ.